This is a list of T cell receptor beta chains from one sample in a study of blood T cell repertoires in COVID-19. The table came from immunoSEQ multiplex PCR; TCRdb's copy has only in-frame clones and leaves some out. The sample yields about 140,000 clones, roughly 79% seen once. Source material: peripheral blood. The source is a woman aged 60-75 years with acute or convalescent COVID-19. CDR3s include the opening cysteine and the closing phenylalanine or tryptophan. The D gene is left open where the match is weak. Rows give clone size only sometimes, using once, few, many, or a class for an expanded clone.

D: .; J: TRBJ2-6; size: .; V: TRBV5-1; DNA: TGCGCCAGCAGCTTGGGTGGGGGCCCTGGGGCCAACGTCCTGACTTTC; CDR3: CASSLGGGPGANVLTF
D: .; J: TRBJ1-1; size: .; V: TRBV6-1; DNA: TGTGCCAGCAGTGAAAGGGAGTTCACTGAAGCTTTCTTT; CDR3: CASSEREFTEAFF
D: .; J: TRBJ2-1; size: few; V: TRBV7-8; DNA: TGTGCCAGCAACCCGGGCGGACTGGACTCCTACAATGAGCAGTTCTTC; CDR3: CASNPGGLDSYNEQFF
D: .; J: TRBJ1-6; size: .; V: TRBV27; DNA: TGTGCCAGCAAGTGGTTCAGCTCCTATAATTCACCCCTCCACTTT; CDR3: CASKWFSSYNSPLHF
D: .; J: TRBJ2-7; size: .; V: TRBV5-1; DNA: TGCGCCAGCAGCTTGGCCCTCGGCTCCTACGAGCAGTACTTC; CDR3: CASSLALGSYEQYF
D: .; J: TRBJ1-1; size: .; V: TRBV15; DNA: TGTGCCACCAGCAGAGAGGGCAGGCGGAACACTGAAGCTTTCTTT; CDR3: CATSREGRRNTEAFF
D: .; J: TRBJ1-2; size: few; V: TRBV5-4; DNA: TGTGCCAGCAGCTTTCCCGGGGACTATGGCTACACCTTC; CDR3: CASSFPGDYGYTF
D: .; J: TRBJ2-3; size: .; V: TRBV5-1; DNA: TGCGCCAGCAGCTTTGGCAGAAGCACAGATACGCAGTATTTT; CDR3: CASSFGRSTDTQYF
D: .; J: TRBJ1-5; size: .; V: TRBV12-3/TRBV12-4; DNA: TGTGCCAGCAGTTTTTCGAGCAATCAGCCCCAGCATTTT; CDR3: CASSFSSNQPQHF
D: .; J: TRBJ1-5; size: .; V: TRBV7-9; DNA: TGTGCCAGCAGTAGTCAGGGTAATCAGCCCCAGCATTTT; CDR3: CASSSQGNQPQHF
D: .; J: TRBJ2-3; size: few; V: TRBV9; DNA: TGTGCCAGCAGCGGGGGAGAGTTTAGGGCAGATACGCAGTATTTT; CDR3: CASSGGEFRADTQYF
D: .; J: TRBJ1-4; size: .; V: TRBV7-9; DNA: TGTGCCAGCAGCCCCCCGGGGGGAGACGTCGCAAAACTGTTTTTT; CDR3: CASSPPGGDVAKLFF
D: .; J: TRBJ1-2; size: .; V: TRBV7-8; DNA: TGTGCCAGCAGGGCGGCGGCGACCCCCTCGGGCTACACCTTC; CDR3: CASRAAATPSGYTF
D: TRBD1; J: TRBJ2-7; size: .; V: TRBV28; DNA: TGTGCCAGCAGGGGACAGGGGATAAGGTACGAGCAGTACTTC; CDR3: CASRGQGIRYEQYF
D: TRBD1; J: TRBJ1-5; size: few; V: TRBV19; DNA: TGTGCCAGTAGCGTGACAGGGGGCGCCTTTGGACAGCCCCAGCATTTT; CDR3: CASSVTGGAFGQPQHF
D: TRBD1; J: TRBJ1-2; size: once; V: TRBV28; DNA: TGTGCCAGCAGTCCTTCGGACAGGGGCCAGCGGTATGGCTACACCTTC; CDR3: CASSPSDRGQRYGYTF
D: TRBD2; J: TRBJ2-1; size: .; V: TRBV30; DNA: TGTGCCTGGAGTGTAGGTAGCGGGATCTACAATGAGCAGTTCTTC; CDR3: CAWSVGSGIYNEQFF
D: TRBD1; J: TRBJ1-4; size: .; V: TRBV30; DNA: TGTGCCTGGAGCTCGACAGGGGGAAATGAAAAACTGTTTTTT; CDR3: CAWSSTGGNEKLFF
D: .; J: TRBJ1-4; size: once; V: TRBV5-1; DNA: TGCGCCAGCAGCACGGGCGGGGTAGGGGAAAAACTGTTTTTT; CDR3: CASSTGGVGEKLFF
D: TRBD2; J: TRBJ2-1; size: .; V: TRBV4-1; DNA: TGCGCCAGCAGCCAATTACGACCGGGACTAGCGGGAGGATACAATGAGCAGTTCTTC; CDR3: CASSQLRPGLAGGYNEQFF
D: TRBD2; J: TRBJ2-7; size: .; V: TRBV28; DNA: TGTGCCAGTCTTAGCGGGATCTATCGCGAGCAGTACTTC; CDR3: CASLSGIYREQYF
D: .; J: TRBJ2-1; size: .; V: TRBV9; DNA: TGTGCCAGCAGCCCTGGGAGATCCTCCTACAATGAGCAGTTCTTC; CDR3: CASSPGRSSYNEQFF